These 27 T cell receptor beta chains share one sample of origin, sequenced in a study of shared clonotypes between healthy human individuals. Data came from immunoSEQ multiplex PCR; TCRdb stores just in-frame clones and leaves some out. The table has roughly 2.6 million clones, 85% to 95% seen once; the top ten hold over 0.12%. Material: naive CD4+ T cells sorted from blood. As to subset: CD45RA+ positively selected. Receptor source: a man younger than 35 in good health.

This sequence joins TRBV7-3 and TRBJ2-4; TRBD1 matches 7 bases. The length of the CDR3 is 13 residues. Germline V lookup: CDR1 SGHTA, CDR2 FQGTGA. J lost 13 bases, V lost 5 bases, and 11 bases had no gene match. CDR3 nucleotides: TGTGCCAGCAGCCCGGCGACAGGGACCCCACAGTACTTC. Translation gives CASSPATGTPQYF.

The sample holds one count of this clone. Other DNA sequences in this sample translate to the same CDR3. The chain employs TRBV18 and TRBJ2-3; D possibly corresponds to TRBD2 (6 bases). This CDR3 contains 14 residues. The germline V gene has CDR1 KGHSH and CDR2 LQKENI. V lost 2 bases and J 1 base, leaving 7 bases between the germline ends. The CDR3 sequence is CASSPTGGTDTQYF. DNA for the CDR3: TGTGCCAGCTCACCAACGGGGGGCACAGATACGCAGTATTTT.

Written as DNA, the CDR3 is TGTGCCAGCCAGACTAGCACAGATACGCAGTATTTT. Its translation is CASQTSTDTQYF. The rearrangement links TRBV2 to TRBJ2-3, with D uncertain. Per germline, CDR1 SNHLY and CDR2 FYNNEI. Deletions cut 8 bases from V and 0 bases from J, with 6 bases between. This CDR3 has 12 residues.

Concerning this clone itself: Other nucleotide sequences in the sample specify the same CDR3. This sequence joins TRBV5-1 and TRBJ1-1, with D perhaps matching TRBD1 (5 bases). V was clipped by 0 bases and J by 4 bases, with 10 bases between them. The CDR3 consists of 14 residues. Germline CDR1 and CDR2: SGHRS and YFSETQ. CDR3 nucleotides: TGCGCCAGCAGCTTGGCCGGGGGAGGCACTGAAGCTTTCTTT. Protein: CASSLAGGGTEAFF.

This chain uses TRBV28 with TRBJ2-2, with a tentative D call TRBD1 (6 bases). Trimming shortened V by 4 bases and J by 7 bases, and 13 bases separated the two germline ends. This CDR3 region has 14 residues. The germline V gene has CDR1 MDHEN and CDR2 SYDVKM. The CDR3 region is CASSSGERIGELFF. CDR3 in DNA: TGTGCCAGCAGTTCAGGGGAGAGGATCGGGGAGCTGTTTTTT.

In its sample, this clone was seen a few times. J is TRBJ2-7 and V is TRBV5-1; TRBD1 agrees at 8 bases. Germline-derived CDR1 and CDR2 are SGHRS and YFSETQ. V trimming: 4 bases; J trimming: 3 bases; junction bases outside the gene matches: 6. CDR3 size: 14 residues. CDR3 bases: TGCGCCAGCAGCAGTTGGGACAGGAACTACGAGCAGTACTTC. This encodes CASSSWDRNYEQYF.

The chain couples TRBV6-5 to TRBJ1-1; 8 positions match TRBD1. The CDR3 consists of 14 residues. The V gene's germline CDR1 is MNHEY and CDR2 SVGAGI. The trim removed 4 bases at V and 7 bases at J, leaving 8 bases unmatched. Here the CDR3 DNA reads TGTGCCAGCAGTTTTTCGACAGGGGTGGGTGAAGCTTTCTTT. Protein: CASSFSTGVGEAFF.

The CDR3 reads CASSIGETNTEAFF. DNA for the CDR3: TGCGCCAGCAGCATAGGAGAAACAAACACTGAAGCTTTCTTT. V and J are TRBV5-1 and TRBJ1-1; no clear D. Germline values: CDR1 SGHRS, CDR2 YFSETQ. The V and J ends lost 4 bases and 2 bases respectively, with 12 bases between them. The CDR3 loop spans 14 amino acids.

CDR3 region: CASRGTAGNTIYF. For the CDR3, the DNA is TGTGCCAGCAGGGGGACAGCTGGAAACACCATATATTTT. This chain links TRBV2 with TRBJ1-3; the match to TRBD1 covers 7 bases. The V gene's germline CDR1 is SNHLY and CDR2 FYNNEI. The junction had 1 base not matched to a gene; V was cut back by 6 bases and J by 2 bases. There are 13 residues in the CDR3.

Of note for this clone: The sample holds other DNA sequences that translate to the same CDR3. The gene calls are TRBV5-1 and TRBJ1-4, with D hard to call. CDR3 length equals 15 residues. V lost 4 bases to trimming and J lost 0 bases, with 10 bases between them. Germline CDR1 and CDR2: SGHRS and YFSETQ. The CDR3 here is CASSLSGATNEKLFF. The CDR3 region has the DNA TGCGCCAGCAGCCTTTCCGGGGCAACTAATGAAAAACTGTTTTTT.

This clone was detected once. The chain uses TRBV6-5 and TRBJ1-1, with D tentatively TRBD1 (6 bases). With 2 bases removed from V and 11 bases from J, the gap between germline ends came to 18 bases. Germline loops: CDR1 MNHEY, CDR2 SVGAGI. The length of the CDR3 is 14 residues. CDR3 sequence: CASSYGGGGWPAFF. In DNA form, the CDR3 reads TGTGCCAGCAGTTACGGAGGGGGAGGATGGCCGGCTTTCTTT.

Concerning this clone itself: A junction boundary mismatches the germline segment, possibly from a read error. The V and J genes are TRBV7-9 and TRBJ2-5; 8 positions match TRBD2. CDR3 length: 15 amino acids. CDR1 SEHNR and CDR2 FQNEAQ come from the germline V gene (reference sequence). CDR3 region: CASSIAGTRGGTQYF. The CDR3, as DNA: TGTGCCAGCAGCATAGCCGGGACTAGAGGGGGGACCCAGTACTTC. The full variable domain, in which reference TRBV7-9 and TRBJ2-5 provide the parts outside the CDR3, is DTGVSQNPRHKITKRGQNVTFRCDPISEHNRLYWYRQTLGQGPEFLTYFQNEAQLEKSRLLSDRFSAERPKGSFSTLEIQRTEQGDSAMYLCASSIAGTRGGTQYFGPGTRLLVL.

CDR3 protein: CASSIGAWATNEKLFF. In DNA, the CDR3 is TGTGCCAGTAGTATCGGGGCATGGGCGACTAATGAAAAACTGTTTTTT. The chain is built from TRBV19 and TRBJ1-4; a possible D gene is TRBD1 (5 bases). Trimming left V 3 bases short and J 2 bases short, with 13 bases between. Germline CDR1 LNHDA, CDR2 SQIVND (reference sequence). This CDR3 has 16 residues.

CDR3 protein: CASTSPAGAGVTGELFF. The CDR3 nucleotides read TGTGCCAGCACCTCCCCCGCTGGAGCGGGGGTAACCGGGGAGCTGTTTTTT. V and J are TRBV28 and TRBJ2-2, with 8 bases fitting TRBD2. V was clipped by 7 bases and J by 5 bases; unmatched bases: 15. The germline gives CDR1 MDHEN, CDR2 SYDVKM. The CDR3 length is 17 residues.

This clone has a handful of counts. This sequence joins TRBV28 and TRBJ1-6; D is undetermined. The V end lost 5 bases, the J end lost 5 bases, and 10 bases lay between the germline ends. Looked up from germline, CDR1 is MDHEN and CDR2 is SYDVKM. CDR3 length equals 14 residues. CDR3 in DNA: TGTGCCAGCAGTGGGCAGACCAATAATTCACCCCTCCACTTT. This sequence encodes CASSGQTNNSPLHF.

The CDR3 reads CASSPRSGPTDTQYF. DNA for the CDR3: TGTGCCAGCAGCCCGAGGTCGGGGCCCACAGATACGCAGTATTTT. J is TRBJ2-3 and V is TRBV7-8, with D perhaps TRBD1 or TRBD2 (5 bases each). The V gene lost 5 bases and the J gene lost 2 bases, with 14 bases spanning the gap. The CDR3 has 15 amino acids. From germline, CDR1 is SGHVS and CDR2 FQNEAQ.

The chain joins TRBV7-3 to TRBJ2-2; D uncertain. Trimming removed 2 bases from V and 7 bases from J, with 14 bases in between. The CDR3 is made up of 15 amino acids. Germline CDR1 reads SGHTA; CDR2 reads FQGTGA. CDR3 coding DNA: TGTGCCAGCAGCTTAGGGCTGAGTGAAGGCGGGGAGCTGTTTTTT. Protein sequence: CASSLGLSEGGELFF.

This chain links TRBV6-1 with TRBJ2-5; D call uncertain. There are 13 residues in the CDR3. Germline assignment: CDR1 MNHNS and CDR2 SASEGT. V was cut by 5 bases and J by 1 base, with 8 bases left in between. CDR3 in amino acids: CASSNTGQETQYF. The CDR3 DNA is TGTGCCAGCAGTAACACGGGCCAAGAGACCCAGTACTTC.

Comment on this clone: Other DNA sequences from this sample encode an identical CDR3 as well. Written as DNA, the CDR3 is TGTGCCAGTAGTATCGGAGGCTCTGGAAACACCATATATTTT. Its protein is CASSIGGSGNTIYF. The V call is TRBV19, the J call TRBJ1-3; D gene uncertain. Germline V gene data show CDR1 as LNHDA and CDR2 as SQIVND (reference sequence). V lost 3 bases, J lost 0 bases, and 6 bases lay in between. The CDR3 spans 14 residues.

This rearrangement joins TRBV6-6 to TRBJ1-6; no reliable D call. This CDR3 has 14 residues. Germline V gives CDR1 MNHNY, CDR2 SVGAGI (reference sequence). The V end was cut by 5 bases, the J end by 7 bases, with 12 bases between. CDR3 region: CASSPDLGNSPLHF. The CDR3 DNA sequence: TGTGCCAGCAGTCCCGATCTGGGCAATTCACCCCTCCACTTT.

This chain joins TRBV2 and TRBJ2-4; TRBD1 matches at 11 bases. The V gene's germline CDR1 is SNHLY and CDR2 FYNNEI. The trim removed 10 bases at V and 6 bases at J, leaving 2 bases unmatched. This CDR3 has 12 amino acids. The CDR3 coding sequence is TGTGCCACTGGGACAGGGGGAAACATTCAGTACTTC. This gives the protein CATGTGGNIQYF.

Turning to this clone: Other DNA sequences in the same sample also yield this CDR3. This chain joins TRBV9 and TRBJ2-3; the match to TRBD2 covers 7 bases. The length of the CDR3 is 15 residues. The ends lost 2 bases at V and 1 base at J; junction bases unmatched: 4. Germline assignment: CDR1 SGDLS and CDR2 YYNGEE. CDR3 in amino acids: CASSVALAGTDTQYF. Written as DNA, the CDR3 is TGTGCCAGCAGCGTGGCCCTAGCGGGCACAGATACGCAGTATTTT.

The chain employs TRBV2 and TRBJ1-4; tentatively, D is TRBD1 (5 bases). V shed 6 bases and J shed 8 bases, with 16 bases lying between them. From germline, CDR1 is SNHLY and CDR2 FYNNEI. CDR3 size: 14 residues. For the CDR3, the DNA is TGTGCCAGCAGGAGTAGGGGTTTTGAAGAAAAACTGTTTTTT. The encoded protein is CASRSRGFEEKLFF.

The chain employs TRBV6-4 and TRBJ2-7; D gene ambiguous. Trimming took 2 bases from V and 6 from J, leaving 11 bases between them. The germline CDR1 and CDR2 sequences are MRHNA and SNTAGT. The CDR3 is 13 amino acids. The CDR3: CASSDTHRSEQYF. CDR3 sequence (DNA): TGTGCCAGCAGTGACACACACCGCTCCGAGCAGTACTTC.

This CDR3 is CASSPNGQGVYGYTF. In nucleotides, the CDR3 is TGTGCCAGCTCACCCAATGGACAGGGCGTGTATGGCTACACCTTC. The V gene is TRBV18, the J gene TRBJ1-2, with 8 bases fitting TRBD1. This CDR3 is 15 amino acids long. Germline CDR1 and CDR2: KGHSH and LQKENI. The ends lost 3 bases at V and 5 bases at J; junction bases unmatched: 8.

About this clone itself: Additional DNA sequences in this sample encode the identical CDR3. The genes are TRBV6-5 and TRBJ1-4, with 8 bases matching TRBD1. The CDR3 loop spans 13 amino acids. From germline, CDR1 is MNHEY and CDR2 SVGAGI. J gave up 5 bases and V 6 bases, and 2 bases lay outside the gene matches. In DNA, the CDR3 is TGTGCCAGCAGCAGGGGGCAGAATGAAAAACTGTTTTTT. Protein sequence: CASSRGQNEKLFF.

This clone has more than one count but fewer than ten. J is TRBJ1-5 and V is TRBV6-1; D not certain. CDR3 size: 15 residues. CDR1 and CDR2 from the germline V gene are MNHNS and SASEGT. The germline V and J ends were trimmed by 2 bases and 0 bases, with 8 bases remaining between them. As DNA, the CDR3 is TGTGCCAGCAGTGAACAGTGGAATAGCAATCAGCCCCAGCATTTT. It translates to CASSEQWNSNQPQHF.